A single TCR beta chain is shown here with its context. This sample was taken from a study of control samples from healthy donors and cancer patients. The protocol was immunoSEQ multiplex PCR, while the TCRdb copy is restricted to in-frame clones and leaves out a portion. This table has approximately 120,000 clones, roughly 84% appearing once. CDR3 length: 15 residues. The germline V gene has CDR1 KGHSH and CDR2 LQKENI. Trimming pared 0 bases from V and 4 bases from J, leaving 13 bases between. The chain combines TRBV18 with TRBJ2-7, with D perhaps matching TRBD1 or TRBD2 (5 bases each). Sequenced: blood. The receptor comes from a man between 18 and 29 years old in good health. Here the CDR3 reads CASSPPGRSMYEQYF. In DNA form, the CDR3 reads TGTGCCAGCTCACCACCGGGACGGTCGATGTACGAGCAGTACTTC.